This T cell receptor (beta chain) was found in a study of PD-1 blockade in classical Hodgkin lymphoma. Notes on the study in general: Patients with a complete response exhibited baseline diversity comparable to newly diagnosed patients.

Each patient relapsed following autologous stem cell transplantation, and prior brentuximab vedotin exposure differed. As regards this clone: Its matching antigen is unknown.

CDR3 length: 14 amino acids. Trimming took 6 bases from V and 6 from J; bases not matched to a gene: 11. CDR1 and CDR2 (germline): SQVTM, ANQGSEA. Here immunoSEQ multiplex PCR was the method, and the copy in TCRdb shows in-frame clones only, minus some. The sample shows fewer than 90,000 clones, about nine tenths of them seen only once. The chain links TRBV29-1 to TRBJ2-1; the match to TRBD2 covers 7 bases. Sequenced here: peripheral blood mononuclear cells (PBMCs), sampled at baseline. This sequence was found in a human donor with classical Hodgkin lymphoma. The CDR3 DNA is TGCAGCGTGGGCCGGGCGGGAGCTTCCAATGAGCAGTTCTTC. Protein product: CSVGRAGASNEQFF.